This T cell receptor (beta chain) was sequenced during a study of T cell responses to AZD1222 COVID-19 vaccine. This table comes from immunoSEQ multiplex PCR, and its TCRdb copy is limited to in-frame clones, with some not included. There are about 130,000 clones in the sample; approximately 92% occur only once, and around 6.5% lies in the top ten. The receptor's source is an adult who received the AZD1222 COVID-19 vaccine. The sequenced sample was peripheral blood, obtained 28 days after the second AZD1222 dose.

CDR3 in amino acids: CASTPDGYEQYF. For the CDR3, the DNA is TGTGCCAGTACCCCCGACGGCTACGAGCAGTACTTC. The genes are TRBV19 and TRBJ2-7; D not certain. Trimming stripped 7 bases from V and 3 bases from J, with 10 bases between. There are 12 residues in the CDR3. Germline assignment: CDR1 LNHDA and CDR2 SQIVND (reference sequence).